The 16 T cell receptor beta chains reported below all come from one sample, sequenced in a study of T cell repertoires in cytomegalovirus infection. Their antigens are not known. MiXCR, run by TCRdb on the reads, gives a single entry per CDR3 protein. The data show 650,000 to 900,000 distinct CDR3 sequences, 30% to 35% seen once. Source: cultured CD8+ T cells from PBMCs, taken from culture after CMV antigen stimulation. The receptor source for this set is a human donor in good health (CMV status not recorded). Some clones in this sample may be carry-over from other donors' samples.

J is TRBJ1-2 and V is TRBV20-1, with 7 positions matching TRBD1. There are 14 residues in the CDR3. With 0 bases clipped from V and 7 bases from J, the junction kept 8 bases outside the gene matches. Germline CDR1 is DFQATT and CDR2 is SNEGSKA (reference sequence). CDR3 sequence (DNA): TGCAGTGCTAGAGATCGGGGGACAGAGGGTGGCTACACCTTC. This sequence encodes CSARDRGTEGGYTF.

CDR3 residues: CASSLNPPGPTNQPQHF. CDR3 nucleotides: TGTGCCAGCAGCTTAAACCCCCCGGGGCCGACGAATCAGCCCCAGCATTTT. This rearrangement joins TRBV7-6 to TRBJ1-5, with D maybe TRBD1 (5 bases). The length of the CDR3 is 17 residues. Per germline, CDR1 SGHVS and CDR2 FNYEAQ. V was clipped by 2 bases and J by 4 bases, with 18 bases between them.

This sequence joins TRBV5-8 and TRBJ2-1, with 9 bases aligning to TRBD1. The V segment lost 2 bases and the J segment 2 bases; nucleotides outside the gene matches: 5. Germline-derived CDR1 and CDR2 are SGHTS and YDEGEE. This CDR3 comprises 16 residues. CDR3 loop: CASSFPQGAPYNEQFF. The CDR3, as DNA: TGTGCCAGCAGCTTCCCACAGGGGGCCCCCTACAATGAGCAGTTCTTC. Full variable domain (missing parts from reference TRBV5-8 and TRBJ2-1): EAGVTQSPTHLIKTRGQQATLRCSPISGHTSVYWYQQALGLGLQFLLWYDEGEERNRGNFPPRFSGRQFPNYSSELNVNALELEDSALYLCASSFPQGAPYNEQFFGPGTRLTVL.

This clonotype was observed a handful of times. J is TRBJ1-5 and V is TRBV27, with TRBD1 identical over 8 bases. Germline-derived CDR1 and CDR2 are MNHEY and SMNVEV (reference sequence). J lost 0 bases, V lost 6 bases, and 10 bases had no gene match. The CDR3 contains 17 residues. The CDR3 DNA reads TGTGCCAGCAGACCGACAGGGGAGGTTTATAGCAATCAGCCCCAGCATTTT. It yields the protein CASRPTGEVYSNQPQHF.

The chain uses TRBV6-2 or TRBV6-3 and TRBJ1-5; possible D gene TRBD1, 6 bases. The germline V gene has CDR1 MNHEY and CDR2 SVGEGT. This CDR3 is 15 amino acids long. V was pared by 3 bases and J by 0 bases, with 9 bases between. The CDR3 nucleotides read TGTGCCAGCAGTTATTTACAGGGTAGCAATCAGCCCCAGCATTTT. Its translation: CASSYLQGSNQPQHF.

Notes on this clonotype: A much bigger clone sits one base away, suggesting this may be a read error. The V gene is TRBV7-2, the J gene TRBJ2-6, with D possibly matching TRBD1 (5 bases). This CDR3 spans 16 amino acids. Germline CDR1 is SGHTA and CDR2 is FQGNSA. The germline V and J ends were trimmed by 3 bases and 8 bases, with 17 bases remaining between them. The CDR3 bases are TGTGCCAGCAGCTTGGTGGGGCCGGTAGGGACCAACGTCCTGACTTTC. It is translated as CASSLVGPVGTNVLTF.

This clonotype has only a few counts. V and J are TRBV20-1 and TRBJ1-5; D is ambiguous. The CDR3 extends over 16 amino acids. Trimming removed 0 bases from V and 2 bases from J, with 14 bases in between. Germline V gene sequence: CDR1 DFQATT, CDR2 SNEGSKA (reference sequence). The CDR3 DNA reads TGCAGTGCTAGAGATCTAGCGGGCGCGGGCAATCAGCCCCAGCATTTT. Translating gives CSARDLAGAGNQPQHF.

The gene calls are TRBV2 and TRBJ1-2, with 8 positions matching TRBD1. Germline CDR1 SNHLY, CDR2 FYNNEI. Trimming at V came to 5 bases and at J to 4 bases, leaving 12 bases not matched to a gene. The CDR3 extends over 16 amino acids. DNA for the CDR3: TGTGCCAGCAGTATGGACAGGGTCGGCCTGTTCTATGGCTACACCTTC. It specifies CASSMDRVGLFYGYTF.

A few counts support this clonotype. The J gene is TRBJ1-5, the V gene TRBV6-1; D remains unclear. This CDR3 is built from 15 residues. Germline V lookup: CDR1 MNHNS, CDR2 SASEGT. The V end lost 7 bases, the J end lost 1 base, and 14 bases lay between the germline ends. CDR3 sequence: CASTPLGYSNQPQHF. Written as DNA, the CDR3 is TGTGCCAGCACCCCGCTAGGGTACAGCAATCAGCCCCAGCATTTT.

This CDR3 is CATSRSPGQGAGNADTQYF. As DNA, the CDR3 is TGTGCCACCAGCAGATCTCCGGGACAGGGGGCGGGGAACGCAGATACGCAGTATTTT. The chain couples TRBV15 to TRBJ2-3; 12 nucleotides align to TRBD1. Germline values: CDR1 LNHNV, CDR2 YYDKDF (reference sequence). This CDR3 comprises 19 residues. V shed 2 bases, J shed 4 bases, and the junction held 13 bases outside the gene matches.

This clonotype was counted only a few times. This sequence joins TRBV7-9 and TRBJ2-5; tentative D call: TRBD2 (6 bases). CDR1 and CDR2 from the germline V gene are SEHNR and FQNEAQ (reference sequence). The CDR3 totals 13 residues. Trimming left V 6 bases short and J 5 bases short, with 13 bases between. The CDR3 DNA follows: TGTGCCAGCAGGAGCGGAGGAGGGGAGACCCAGTACTTC. Amino acid sequence: CASRSGGGETQYF.

CDR3 DNA sequence: TGCAGTGCTAGAGTAAGGGGAAAGGCTATCTACGAGCAGTACGTC. Its protein product is CSARVRGKAIYEQYV. The chain uses TRBV20-1 and TRBJ2-7, with TRBD1 as a possible D gene (5 bases). The germline V gene has CDR1 DFQATT and CDR2 SNEGSKA (reference sequence). CDR3 length equals 15 residues. Trimming took 1 base from V and 3 from J, leaving 16 bases between them.

This chain uses TRBV7-9 with TRBJ1-4, with TRBD1 as a possible D gene (5 bases). The germline CDR1 and CDR2 sequences are SEHNR and FQNEAQ (reference sequence). CDR3 size: 15 residues. Trimming pared 5 bases from V and 1 base from J, leaving 11 bases between. The CDR3 region is CASSETAQTNEKLFF. The CDR3 DNA is TGTGCCAGCAGCGAGACAGCGCAAACTAATGAAAAACTGTTTTTT.

This clonotype has ten or more counts. The chain is built from TRBV7-8 and TRBJ1-5; 10 bases fit TRBD1. The CDR3 length is 15 residues. Per the germline V gene, CDR1 is SGHVS and CDR2 is FQNEAQ. V lost 4 bases, J lost 5 bases, and 5 bases stayed unmatched. CDR3 nucleotide sequence: TGTGCCAGCAGCTCCGGGACAGGGGACTATCAGCCCCAGCATTTT. Translation gives CASSSGTGDYQPQHF.

V and J are TRBV6-1 and TRBJ2-3, with 8 bases fitting TRBD2. This CDR3 region has 16 residues. Germline CDR1 reads MNHNS; CDR2 reads SASEGT. V shed 2 bases, J shed 4 bases, and the junction held 8 bases outside the gene matches. The CDR3 is CASSENIGRGADTQYF. The CDR3 bases are TGTGCCAGCAGTGAAAATATAGGGCGGGGGGCAGATACGCAGTATTTT.

This clonotype occurred a few times. The chain is built from TRBV19 and TRBJ2-7; D is undetermined. The CDR3 extends over 13 amino acids. V was cut by 4 bases and J by 5 bases, with 12 bases left in between. The germline CDR1 and CDR2 sequences are LNHDA and SQIVND (reference sequence). CDR3 DNA sequence: TGTGCCAGTAGTACAATTCAAGGAGACGAGCAGTACTTC. As protein: CASSTIQGDEQYF.